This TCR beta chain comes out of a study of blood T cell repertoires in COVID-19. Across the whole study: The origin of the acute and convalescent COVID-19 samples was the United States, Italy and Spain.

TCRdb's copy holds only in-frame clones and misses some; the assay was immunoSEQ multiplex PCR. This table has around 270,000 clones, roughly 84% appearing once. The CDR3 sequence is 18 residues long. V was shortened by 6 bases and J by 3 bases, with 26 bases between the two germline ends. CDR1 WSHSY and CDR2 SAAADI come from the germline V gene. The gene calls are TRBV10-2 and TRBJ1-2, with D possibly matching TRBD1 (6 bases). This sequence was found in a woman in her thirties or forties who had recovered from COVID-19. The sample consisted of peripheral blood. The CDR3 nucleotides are TGCGCCAGCAGCCCAACTCAATACAGGGCCCTGGGGGACTATGGCTACACCTTC. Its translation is CASSPTQYRALGDYGYTF.